Listed below are T cell receptor beta chains from one sample, sequenced in a study of blood T cells in healthy people across ages. TCRdb called the 5' RACE reads again in MiXCR, with one record for every CDR3 protein. The sample carries fewer than 1.5 million distinct CDR3 sequences, approximately 38% recorded once. The material sequenced was blood. The receptors originated from a woman aged 18-29 years in good health. Each CDR3 is given with its conserved first and last residue. A D gene is named only where the DNA matches it firmly. Clone size is stated in some rows and not others, as once, few, many or a class when expanded.

clone_size | j_call | v_call | d_call | cdr3_aa | cdr3_nt
. | TRBJ2-6 | TRBV12-3/TRBV12-4 | . | CASSSLGTGWANVLTF | TGTGCCAGCAGTTCTTTAGGGACGGGCTGGGCCAACGTCCTGACTTTC
. | TRBJ1-1 | TRBV7-9 | . | CASSLSPANTEAFF | TGTGCCAGCAGCTTAAGCCCAGCCAACACTGAAGCTTTCTTT
. | TRBJ2-2 | TRBV28 | TRBD1 | CASSLTGGFVIGELFF | TGTGCCAGCAGCCTGACAGGGGGCTTTGTTATCGGGGAGCTGTTTTTT
few | TRBJ1-6 | TRBV5-6 | . | CASSETRPDNSPLHF | TGTGCCAGCAGCGAAACAAGGCCCGATAATTCACCCCTCCACTTT
. | TRBJ2-1 | TRBV6-7 | TRBD2 | CASSLGLAGTRLVGEQFF | TGTGCCAGCAGTTTGGGACTAGCGGGAACGAGGTTAGTGGGAGAGCAGTTCTTC
. | TRBJ2-7 | TRBV2 | TRBD2 | CASSESLAGTYEQYF | TGTGCCAGCAGTGAATCTCTAGCGGGAACCTACGAGCAGTACTTC
. | TRBJ1-5 | TRBV27 | . | CASSFSSGNQPQHF | TGTGCCAGCAGTTTCTCGTCAGGGAACCAGCCCCAGCATTTT
many | TRBJ2-5 | TRBV10-3 | . | CAISALAETQYF | TGTGCCATCAGTGCGCTAGCGGAGACCCAGTACTTC
. | TRBJ2-5 | TRBV2 | . | CASSEALRGETQYF | TGTGCCAGCAGTGAAGCGCTTCGGGGAGAGACCCAGTACTTC
few | TRBJ2-5 | TRBV18 | TRBD1 | CASSQGTGMVQETQYF | TGTGCCAGCTCACAGGGGACAGGCATGGTCCAAGAGACCCAGTACTTC
. | TRBJ1-6 | TRBV21-1 | . | CASSTRGSSYNSPLHF | TGTGCCAGCAGCACCCGCGGGAGCTCCTATAATTCACCCCTCCACTTT
few | TRBJ2-1 | TRBV20-1 | . | CSGLMYNEQFF | TGCAGTGGTTTGATGTACAATGAGCAGTTCTTC
. | TRBJ1-4 | TRBV4-1 | TRBD1 | CASRPTGGREKLFF | TGCGCCAGCAGACCAACAGGGGGCAGGGAAAAACTGTTTTTT
. | TRBJ2-2 | TRBV20-1 | . | CSARTAGANTGELFF | TGCAGTGCTAGAACGGCAGGGGCAAACACCGGGGAGCTGTTTTTT
many | TRBJ2-7 | TRBV13 | . | CASSLRLTDEQYF | TGTGCCAGCAGCTTACGACTTACCGACGAGCAGTACTTC
few | TRBJ1-2 | TRBV6-5 | TRBD1 | CASSYDSGTGVGGYTF | TGTGCCAGCAGTTACGATTCCGGGACAGGTGTTGGTGGCTACACCTTC
once | TRBJ2-5 | TRBV5-8 | . | CASNPRQLGTKETQYF | TGTGCCAGCAACCCCCGGCAACTTGGTACTAAAGAGACCCAGTACTTC
few | TRBJ2-1 | TRBV7-2 | . | CASSTGPDYNEQFF | TGTGCCAGCAGCACGGGACCGGACTACAATGAGCAGTTCTTC
. | TRBJ2-1 | TRBV15 | TRBD2 | CATSGGLADNEQFF | TGTGCCACCAGCGGCGGACTAGCGGACAATGAGCAGTTCTTC
. | TRBJ2-7 | TRBV19 | TRBD2 | CAGSIRTSGLTGEQYF | TGTGCCGGTAGTATTCGGACTAGCGGGCTGACAGGGGAGCAGTACTTC
once | TRBJ1-2 | TRBV20-1 | . | CSASSGQLLNYGYTF | TGCAGTGCGAGCAGCGGACAGCTACTTAACTATGGCTACACCTTC
. | TRBJ2-5 | TRBV2 | . | CASSESLDQETQYF | TGTGCCAGCAGTGAATCACTAGACCAAGAGACCCAGTACTTC
few | TRBJ2-5 | TRBV6-6 | TRBD1 | CASSSQPGQGKETQYF | TGTGCCAGCAGTTCCCAACCTGGACAGGGGAAAGAGACCCAGTACTTC
. | TRBJ2-7 | TRBV5-1 | TRBD1 | CASSSFQGALGEQYF | TGCGCCAGCAGCTCTTTTCAGGGGGCTCTCGGGGAGCAGTACTTC
. | TRBJ1-6 | TRBV4-1 | . | CASSQTSISGDLNSPLHF | TGCGCCAGCAGCCAAACTTCTATCTCAGGAGACTTAAATTCACCCCTCCACTTT
few | TRBJ2-1 | TRBV29-1 | TRBD2 | CSVYSGTSVNEQFF | TGCAGCGTCTATTCCGGGACTAGCGTAAATGAGCAGTTCTTC
few | TRBJ2-7 | TRBV7-9 | . | CATAKGGTYEQYF | TGTGCCACCGCTAAGGGGGGGACCTACGAGCAGTACTTC
. | TRBJ2-1 | TRBV5-6 | . | CASSFIPGSSYEQFF | TGTGCCAGCAGCTTCATTCCGGGGTCCTCCTACGAGCAGTTCTTC
few | TRBJ1-6 | TRBV4-1 | TRBD1 | CASSQEGGQPVSPLHF | TGCGCCAGCAGCCAAGAAGGGGGACAGCCAGTTTCACCCCTCCACTTT
. | TRBJ2-4 | TRBV12-3/TRBV12-4 | TRBD2 | CASSPGTSGRQGKSIQYF | TGTGCCAGCAGCCCCGGGACTAGCGGGAGGCAAGGCAAAAGCATTCAGTACTTC
few | TRBJ2-5 | TRBV25-1 | . | CASSEYGRETQYF | TGTGCCAGCAGTGAATATGGGCGGGAGACCCAGTACTTC
few | TRBJ1-2 | TRBV28 | . | CASSFTDPRGYTF | TGTGCCAGCAGTTTTACGGATCCTCGGGGCTACACCTTC
. | TRBJ1-4 | TRBV3-1 | . | CASSLKTRDNEKLFF | TGTGCCAGCAGCCTCAAAACAAGAGATAATGAAAAACTGTTTTTT
many | TRBJ2-1 | TRBV4-1 | TRBD2 | CASSQDPGGVGSYNEQFF | TGCGCCAGCAGCCAAGATCCGGGGGGGGTAGGCTCCTACAATGAGCAGTTCTTC
. | TRBJ2-3 | TRBV7-9 | . | CASSYGGGSGTDTQYF | TGTGCCAGCAGCTACGGAGGGGGTTCGGGCACAGATACGCAGTATTTT
. | TRBJ1-2 | TRBV21-1 | . | CASSTRGAHYGYTF | TGTGCCAGCAGCACCAGAGGGGCTCACTATGGCTACACCTTC
. | TRBJ2-7 | TRBV5-1 | TRBD1 | CASRRGPGQIYEQYF | TGCGCCAGCCGAAGGGGCCCGGGACAGATCTACGAGCAGTACTTC
. | TRBJ2-7 | TRBV29-1 | TRBD1 | CSVESGTGAAYEQYF | TGCAGCGTTGAATCCGGGACAGGGGCGGCCTACGAGCAGTACTTC
. | TRBJ2-3 | TRBV29-1 | . | CSVRPEPYTDTQYF | TGCAGCGTCCGGCCCGAACCATACACAGATACGCAGTATTTT
. | TRBJ1-2 | TRBV10-2 | . | CASSESGPCGYTF | TGCGCCAGCAGTGAGTCCGGTCCGTGTGGCTACACCTTC
few | TRBJ1-1 | TRBV28 | TRBD1 | CASRGNPGQGNTEAFF | TGTGCCAGCAGAGGGAATCCGGGACAGGGGAACACTGAAGCTTTCTTT
. | TRBJ2-7 | TRBV5-1 | TRBD1 | CASSNPDRDTYEQYF | TGCGCCAGCAGCAATCCTGACAGGGATACCTACGAGCAGTACTTC
few | TRBJ1-1 | TRBV4-1 | . | CASSQERRPNTEAFF | TGCGCCAGCAGCCAAGAACGACGGCCGAACACTGAAGCTTTCTTT
few | TRBJ2-5 | TRBV7-2 | TRBD2 | CASARLAGKETQYF | TGTGCGAGCGCCCGACTAGCGGGGAAAGAGACCCAGTACTTC
once | TRBJ1-1 | TRBV5-1 | . | CASRGILRQANTEAFF | TGCGCCAGCAGAGGGATTTTGAGACAGGCGAACACTGAAGCTTTCTTT
. | TRBJ2-3 | TRBV6-2/TRBV6-3 | TRBD2 | CASRSRTSGQDTQYF | TGTGCCAGCAGATCACGGACTAGCGGACAAGATACGCAGTATTTT
few | TRBJ1-1 | TRBV12-3/TRBV12-4 | . | CASSSTGSNTEAFF | TGTGCCAGCAGTTCCACAGGGTCGAACACTGAAGCTTTCTTT